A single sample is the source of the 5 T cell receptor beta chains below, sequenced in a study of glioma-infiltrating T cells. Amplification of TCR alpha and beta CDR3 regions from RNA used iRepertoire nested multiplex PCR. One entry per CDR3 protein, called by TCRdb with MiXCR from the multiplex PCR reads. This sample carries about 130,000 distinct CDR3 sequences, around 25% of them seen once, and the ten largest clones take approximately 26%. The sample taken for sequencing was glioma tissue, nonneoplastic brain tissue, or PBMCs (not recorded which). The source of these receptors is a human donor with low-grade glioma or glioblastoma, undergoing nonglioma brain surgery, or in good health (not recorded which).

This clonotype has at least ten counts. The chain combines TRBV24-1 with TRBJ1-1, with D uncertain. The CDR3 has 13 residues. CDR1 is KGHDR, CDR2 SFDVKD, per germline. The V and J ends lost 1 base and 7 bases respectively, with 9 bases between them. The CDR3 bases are TGTGCCACCAGTGATTTAGGGAGGAATGAAGCTTTCTTT. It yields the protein CATSDLGRNEAFF.

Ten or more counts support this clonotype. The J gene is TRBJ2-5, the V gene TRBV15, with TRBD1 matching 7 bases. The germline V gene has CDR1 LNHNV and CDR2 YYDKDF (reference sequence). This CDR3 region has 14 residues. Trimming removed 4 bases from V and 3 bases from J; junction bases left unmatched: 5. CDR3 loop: CATSTLDRKETQYF. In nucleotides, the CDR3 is TGTGCCACCAGCACCCTGGACAGGAAAGAGACCCAGTACTTC. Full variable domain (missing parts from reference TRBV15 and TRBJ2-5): DAMVIQNPRYQVTQFGKPVTLSCSQTLNHNVMYWYQQKSSQAPKLLFHYYDKDFNNEADTPDNFQSRRPNTSFCFLDIRSPGLGDTAMYLCATSTLDRKETQYFGPGTRLLVL.

CDR3 bases: TGTGCCAGTAGTATGGGGCCAGGGTTCACAGATACGCAGTATTTT. Protein product: CASSMGPGFTDTQYF. This chain joins TRBV19 and TRBJ2-3; tentatively, D is TRBD1 (5 bases). Per the germline V gene, CDR1 is LNHDA and CDR2 is SQIVND (reference sequence). V was pared by 3 bases and J by 2 bases, with 12 bases between. This CDR3 contains 15 residues.

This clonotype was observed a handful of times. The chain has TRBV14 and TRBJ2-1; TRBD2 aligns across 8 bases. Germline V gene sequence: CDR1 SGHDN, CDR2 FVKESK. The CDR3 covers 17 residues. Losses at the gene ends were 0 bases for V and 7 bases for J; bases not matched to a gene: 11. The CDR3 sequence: CASSQDLLRGAGNEQFF. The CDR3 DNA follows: TGTGCCAGCAGCCAAGATCTGCTGCGGGGGGCAGGGAATGAGCAGTTCTTC.

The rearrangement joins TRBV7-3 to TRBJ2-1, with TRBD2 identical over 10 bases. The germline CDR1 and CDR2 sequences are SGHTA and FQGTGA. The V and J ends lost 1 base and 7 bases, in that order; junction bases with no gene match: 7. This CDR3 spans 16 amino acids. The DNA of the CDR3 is TGTGCCAGCAGCTTAAGGGCTAGCGGGGGATATAATGAGCAGTTCTTC. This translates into CASSLRASGGYNEQFF.